Listed below are T cell receptor beta chains from one sample, sequenced in a study of early T cells in non-severe SARS-CoV-2 infection. A single record per CDR3 protein comes from TCRdb applying MiXCR to the 5' RACE reads. The sample records tens of thousands of distinct CDR3 sequences, 15% being singletons. Specimen: whole blood, collected at baseline. Source of these receptors: an adult who was a healthcare worker with PCR-confirmed SARS-CoV-2 infection or an uninfected control (not recorded which). The CDR3 runs from the conserved cysteine through the conserved F or W. The D gene is left open where the match is weak. Size is stated for part of the rows, as once, few or many counts, or as a class when the clone is expanded.

>NA|TRBJ1-2|NA|TRBV7-2
TGTGCCAGCAGCTTAGGCTTAGGGGCCGGAGCTAACTATGGCTACACCTTC
CASSLGLGAGANYGYTF
>few|TRBJ2-1|TRBD2|TRBV10-1
TGCGCCACTCCAGAGGTAACTAGCGGGAACTACAATGAGCAGTTCTTC
CATPEVTSGNYNEQFF
>NA|TRBJ2-3|TRBD2|TRBV5-1
TGCGCCAGCAGCGGAACTAGCGGAACTAGCACAGATACGCAGTATTTT
CASSGTSGTSTDTQYF
>NA|TRBJ1-2|NA|TRBV4-1
TGCGCCAGCAGCGGAAATATTAACTATGGCTACACCTTC
CASSGNINYGYTF
>NA|TRBJ1-3|NA|TRBV28
TGTGCCAGCAGTTTATTCGGCAGAAACACCATATATTTT
CASSLFGRNTIYF
>NA|TRBJ2-5|NA|TRBV9
TGTGCCAGCAGCGTAGCGGTGGGCGGGGAGACCCAGTACTTC
CASSVAVGGETQYF
>NA|TRBJ2-7|TRBD2|TRBV6-1
TGTGCCAGCAGTGAAGCTTCGGGCGGGGGTGGCGAGCAGTACTTC
CASSEASGGGGEQYF
>many|TRBJ2-1|TRBD2|TRBV9
TGTGCCAGCAGCGTAGCTAGCGGGATTTACAATGAGCAGTTCTTC
CASSVASGIYNEQFF
>few|TRBJ1-2|NA|TRBV19
TGTGCCAGTAGCCTCGGACAGTTGGGCTACACCTTC
CASSLGQLGYTF
>few|TRBJ1-3|NA|TRBV7-2
TGTGCCAGCAGCTTAGCCGATCGGGGAAACACCATATATTTT
CASSLADRGNTIYF
>NA|TRBJ1-1|TRBD1|TRBV12-3/TRBV12-4
TGTGCCAGTGGTCGGGGACAGGGTGAAGCTTTCTTT
CASGRGQGEAFF
>many|TRBJ2-1|NA|TRBV2
TGTGCCAGCAGTGATTGGGTCCTCGGGAACAACAATGAGCAGTTCTTC
CASSDWVLGNNNEQFF
>NA|TRBJ2-7|NA|TRBV24-1
TGTGCCACCAGTGACAGGGTCTCCTACGAGCAGTACTTC
CATSDRVSYEQYF
>NA|TRBJ1-6|NA|TRBV5-5
TGTGCCAGCAGCTTGAGGCAGGAGCCTTCACCCCTCCACTTT
CASSLRQEPSPLHF
>few|TRBJ2-7|NA|TRBV11-2
TGTGCCAGCAGCTTAGCCGCCCGAACCACCTACGAGCAGTACTTC
CASSLAARTTYEQYF
>few|TRBJ2-7|TRBD1|TRBV7-9
TGTGCCAGCAGCTTAAGCCGACAGGGCGATTACGAGCAGTACTTC
CASSLSRQGDYEQYF
>NA|TRBJ1-2|NA|TRBV4-2
TGTGCCAGCAGCCAAACTCACAAGGCAGCGTTAATCTATGGCTACACCTTC
CASSQTHKAALIYGYTF
>few|TRBJ1-2|TRBD1|TRBV3-1
TGTGCCAGCAGCCAAACAGGGGGAGAAGGCTACACCTTC
CASSQTGGEGYTF
>NA|TRBJ2-5|NA|TRBV6-1
TGTGCCAGCAGGGCGACAGAGGCCCAGTACTTC
CASRATEAQYF
>NA|TRBJ2-3|NA|TRBV7-6
TGTGCCAGCAGCTTGGAAAGGAGGCACCCCACAGATACGCAGTATTTT
CASSLERRHPTDTQYF
>few|TRBJ2-3|NA|TRBV29-1
TGCAGCGTTGGCGTGGGTTTAGGAGATACGCAGTATTTT
CSVGVGLGDTQYF
>NA|TRBJ1-6|NA|TRBV30
TGTGCCTGCGGACAGAATTCACCCCTCCACTTT
CACGQNSPLHF
>many|TRBJ2-1|NA|TRBV20-1
TGCAGTGGCCAGGGGCTTTCCGGCAATGAGCAGTTCTTC
CSGQGLSGNEQFF
>few|TRBJ2-1|TRBD2|TRBV7-2
TGTGCCAGCAGCCAAAGTTGGGGACTAGCGGGTAACAATGAGCAGTTCTTC
CASSQSWGLAGNNEQFF
>many|TRBJ2-1|TRBD2|TRBV20-1
TGCAGTGGGGTAGCGGGAGGTCTCTACAATGAGCAGTTCTTC
CSGVAGGLYNEQFF
>few|TRBJ1-2|NA|TRBV5-1
TGCGCCAGCAGCCCCGGCAGCCCGAGCAGGGGCTACACCTTC
CASSPGSPSRGYTF
>many|TRBJ1-6|NA|TRBV2
TGTGCCAGCACCACAACGGGGGGACAATATTCACCCCTCCACTTT
CASTTTGGQYSPLHF
>NA|TRBJ2-3|TRBD1|TRBV4-1
TGCGCCAGCAGCCGCACCACAGGGGAACCCCAAGATACGCAGTATTTT
CASSRTTGEPQDTQYF
>few|TRBJ2-7|NA|TRBV12-3/TRBV12-4
TGTGCCAGCAGTTCGCGGCCCTCGGGGCAGTACTTC
CASSSRPSGQYF
>NA|TRBJ1-1|NA|TRBV2
TGTGCCAGCGGGAGGAGTGGTCGGAACACTGAAGCTTTCTTT
CASGRSGRNTEAFF
>NA|TRBJ2-6|NA|TRBV3-1
TGTGCCAGCAGCCCCGGGCAGTCTGGGGCCAACGTCCTGACTTTC
CASSPGQSGANVLTF
>few|TRBJ2-3|TRBD2|TRBV20-1
TGCAGTGCCCCTCCCCTAGCGGGAGGCACAGATACGCAGTATTTT
CSAPPLAGGTDTQYF
>many|TRBJ2-1|TRBD2|TRBV6-5
TGTGCCAGCAGACCCGGACTAGTATTAAACAATGAGCAGTTCTTC
CASRPGLVLNNEQFF
>NA|TRBJ1-6|NA|TRBV10-1
TGCGCCAGCAGTGGTGCTCGCGATTCACCCCTCCACTTT
CASSGARDSPLHF
>few|TRBJ1-3|NA|TRBV7-6
TGTGCCAGCAGCCTGCAATTGGACACCATATATTTT
CASSLQLDTIYF
>NA|TRBJ1-1|TRBD1|TRBV28
TGTGCCAGCAGAAGACAGGGGATTACTGAAGCTTTCTTT
CASRRQGITEAFF
>many|TRBJ2-1|NA|TRBV19
TGTGCCAGTAGTATGTCGGGAAGGAGGGTCGGAACGAATGAGCAGTTCTTC
CASSMSGRRVGTNEQFF
>NA|TRBJ2-7|NA|TRBV6-2/TRBV6-3
TGTGCCAGCAGTTACGGACCTCTCGAGCAGTACTTC
CASSYGPLEQYF
>NA|TRBJ1-1|NA|TRBV12-3/TRBV12-4
TGTGCCAGCAGTTTGGACAGCTCGAACACTGAAGCTTTCTTT
CASSLDSSNTEAFF
>many|TRBJ2-5|TRBD2|TRBV11-2
TGTGCCAGCAGCTTAGGCCCCGCGGGGGGACAGACCCAGTACTTC
CASSLGPAGGQTQYF
>many|TRBJ2-2|NA|TRBV5-1
TGCGCCAGCAGCTTGTCGAATCTGAACACCGGGGAGCTGTTTTTT
CASSLSNLNTGELFF